Listed below are T cell receptor beta chains from one sample, sequenced in a study of neurological immune-mediated disorders. TCRdb ran MiXCR on the 5' RACE reads and lists one entry per CDR3 protein. The table has tens of thousands of distinct CDR3 sequences, less than 15% seen once. The specimen was PBMCs. These TCRs come from a female donor with HTLV-1-associated myelopathy (HAM/TSP). Both conserved end residues are part of each CDR3. D genes are given only for firm matches. Size tells how often a clone was seen (once, few, many) or the class of an expanded clone, and some rows leave it out.

V	J	size	D	DNA	CDR3
TRBV4-1	TRBJ2-1	many	.	TGCGCCAGCAGCCAAGAGGGAATCCGCGGGGTCAGTTCGTTCTACTCCTACAATGAGCAGTTCTTC	CASSQEGIRGVSSFYSYNEQFF
TRBV6-5	TRBJ2-2	many	.	TGTGCCAGCAGTTACCCCGGAAAGTTTAACACCGGGGAGCTGTTTTTT	CASSYPGKFNTGELFF
TRBV28	TRBJ2-1	.	.	TGTGCCAGCAGTTTAGGGTCCGTGGGGAATGAGCAGTTCTTC	CASSLGSVGNEQFF
TRBV19	TRBJ2-1	.	.	TGTGCCAGTAGTATGAAGGGTGGAGCTGAGCAGTTCTTC	CASSMKGGAEQFF
TRBV20-1	TRBJ2-3	many	.	TGCAGTGCTGGGGTAGATACGCAGTATTTT	CSAGVDTQYF
TRBV9	TRBJ1-1	medium-sized	.	TGTGCCAGCAGCGTGACAGGAAACACTGAAGCTTTCTTT	CASSVTGNTEAFF
TRBV12-5	TRBJ2-3	many	TRBD1	TGTGCTAGTGGTTTGACCGAGGACAGGAATCGGGATACGCAGTATTTT	CASGLTEDRNRDTQYF
TRBV5-1	TRBJ1-4	many	TRBD1	TGCGCCAGCAGCAGACGACAGGGTTCTTCTGAAAAACTGTTTTTT	CASSRRQGSSEKLFF
TRBV28	TRBJ2-3	many	TRBD1	TGTGCCAGCAGTCTCCGAGACAGGGTGGTCGATACGCAGTATTTT	CASSLRDRVVDTQYF
TRBV27	TRBJ1-5	many	TRBD1	TGTGCCAGCAGTCTCTCCGGGACAGGGGATCAGCCCCAGCATTTT	CASSLSGTGDQPQHF
TRBV5-1	TRBJ2-7	many	.	TGCGCCAGCAGCCGGGACCGCTCTCAGGACGAGCAGTACTTC	CASSRDRSQDEQYF
TRBV4-1	TRBJ2-3	.	TRBD2	TGCGCCAGCAGCCAAGTCGAGCGGGGGCCCTTGGATGTGGATACGCAGTATTTT	CASSQVERGPLDVDTQYF
TRBV7-2	TRBJ2-3	many	TRBD2	TGTGCCAGCACCTTCAGGACTAGCGTGTCAGATACGCAGTATTTT	CASTFRTSVSDTQYF
TRBV3-1	TRBJ2-5	many	TRBD2	TGTGCCAGCAGCCAACGGCAAGCGGGGATGCAAGAGACCCAGTACTTC	CASSQRQAGMQETQYF
TRBV7-3	TRBJ1-2	many	TRBD1	TGTGCCAGCAGCCGGGACAGGGGCGAGGGCTACACCTTC	CASSRDRGEGYTF
TRBV9	TRBJ2-3	many	.	TGTGCCAGCAGCGTAGTAGGTATTGGTACGCAGTATTTT	CASSVVGIGTQYF
TRBV5-1	TRBJ2-1	many	.	TGCGCCAGCACCCCAGGTGGATCTGAGCAGTTCTTC	CASTPGGSEQFF
TRBV6-1	TRBJ2-1	many	.	TGTGCCAGCAGTGAACGCAGGGAACCCACCTACAATGAGCAGTTCTTC	CASSERREPTYNEQFF
TRBV6-2/TRBV6-3	TRBJ2-5	many	.	TGTGCCAGCAGTCCCCGCCGGGACCTCCAAGAGACCCAGTACTTC	CASSPRRDLQETQYF
TRBV7-9	TRBJ2-7	many	.	TGTGCCAGCAGCGATAATACCGGGTACGAGCAGTACTTC	CASSDNTGYEQYF
TRBV28	TRBJ1-1	many	TRBD1	TGTGCCAGCAGATTCCGGGACAGCGGAAAACATGAAGCTTTCTTT	CASRFRDSGKHEAFF
TRBV12-3/TRBV12-4	TRBJ2-5	many	.	TGTGCCAGCAGTTTTCGAGCCCATAGAGAGACCCAGTACTTC	CASSFRAHRETQYF
TRBV12-3/TRBV12-4	TRBJ1-2	many	.	TGTGCCAGCAGTTTGTGGAGGGATGGCGGCTACACCTTC	CASSLWRDGGYTF